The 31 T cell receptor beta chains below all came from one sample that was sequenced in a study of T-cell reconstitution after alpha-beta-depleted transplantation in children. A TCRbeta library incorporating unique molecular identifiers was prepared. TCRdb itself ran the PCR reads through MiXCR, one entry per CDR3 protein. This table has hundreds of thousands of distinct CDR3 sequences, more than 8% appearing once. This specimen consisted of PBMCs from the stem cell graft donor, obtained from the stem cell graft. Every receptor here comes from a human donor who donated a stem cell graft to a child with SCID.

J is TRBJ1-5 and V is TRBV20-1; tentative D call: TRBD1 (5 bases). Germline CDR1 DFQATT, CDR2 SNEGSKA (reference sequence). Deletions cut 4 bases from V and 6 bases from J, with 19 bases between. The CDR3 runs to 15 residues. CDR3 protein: CSAKQDIQYSQPQHF. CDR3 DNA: TGCAGTGCTAAGCAGGACATCCAGTATAGTCAGCCCCAGCATTTT.

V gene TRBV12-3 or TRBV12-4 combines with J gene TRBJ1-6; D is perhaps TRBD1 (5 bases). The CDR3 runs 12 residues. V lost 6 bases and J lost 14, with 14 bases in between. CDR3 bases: TGTGCCAGCAGGGCCTTTTGGGGGGCCCTCCACTTT. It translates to CASRAFWGALHF.

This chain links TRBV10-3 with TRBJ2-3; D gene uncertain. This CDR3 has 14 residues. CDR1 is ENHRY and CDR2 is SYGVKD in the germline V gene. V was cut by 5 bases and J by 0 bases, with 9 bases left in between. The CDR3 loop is CAISQWVSTDTQYF. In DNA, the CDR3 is TGTGCCATCAGTCAATGGGTCAGCACAGATACGCAGTATTTT.

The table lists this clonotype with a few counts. CDR3 in amino acids: CASSQGLAGSQETQYF. The CDR3 DNA reads TGTGCCAGCAGTCAAGGACTAGCGGGGTCCCAAGAGACCCAGTACTTC. V is TRBV7-6 and J is TRBJ2-5; TRBD2 aligns across 12 bases. The V gene's germline CDR1 is SGHVS and CDR2 FNYEAQ. The junction had 6 bases not matched to a gene; V was cut back by 6 bases and J by 1 base. CDR3 length: 16 amino acids.

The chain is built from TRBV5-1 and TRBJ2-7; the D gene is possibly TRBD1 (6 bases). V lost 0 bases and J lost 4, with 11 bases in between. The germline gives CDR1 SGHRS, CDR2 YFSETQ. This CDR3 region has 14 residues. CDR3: CASSLDTGKYEQYF. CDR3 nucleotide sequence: TGCGCCAGCAGCTTGGATACAGGGAAATACGAGCAGTACTTC.

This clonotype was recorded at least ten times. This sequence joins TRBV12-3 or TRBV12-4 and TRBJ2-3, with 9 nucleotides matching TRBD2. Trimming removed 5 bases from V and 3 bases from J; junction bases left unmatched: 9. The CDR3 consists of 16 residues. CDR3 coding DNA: TGTGCCAGCAGTCGACGCCTAGCGGGGTCTACAGATACGCAGTATTTT. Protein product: CASSRRLAGSTDTQYF.

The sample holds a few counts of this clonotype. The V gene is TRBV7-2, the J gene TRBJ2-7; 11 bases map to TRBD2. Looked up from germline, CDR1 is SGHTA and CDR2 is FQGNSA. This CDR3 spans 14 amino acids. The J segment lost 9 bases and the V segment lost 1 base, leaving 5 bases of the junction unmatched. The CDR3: CASSLGASGGLQYF. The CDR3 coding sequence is TGTGCCAGCAGCTTAGGGGCTAGCGGGGGGTTGCAGTACTTC.

CDR3 loop: CASSGGITDTQYF. The CDR3 DNA sequence: TGTGCCAGCAGCGGAGGGATCACAGATACGCAGTATTTT. The V call is TRBV9, the J call TRBJ2-3, with a possible D match to TRBD2 (5 bases). The V end lost 3 bases, the J end lost 2 bases, and 7 bases lay between the germline ends. CDR3 length: 13 amino acids. CDR1 is SGDLS, CDR2 YYNGEE, per germline.

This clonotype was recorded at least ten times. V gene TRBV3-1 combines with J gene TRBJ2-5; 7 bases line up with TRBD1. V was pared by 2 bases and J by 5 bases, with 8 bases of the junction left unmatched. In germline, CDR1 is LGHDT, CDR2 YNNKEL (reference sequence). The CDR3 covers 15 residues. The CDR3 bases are TGTGCCAGCAGCCAAACGACAGGGTTGGGCGAGACCCAGTACTTC. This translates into CASSQTTGLGETQYF.

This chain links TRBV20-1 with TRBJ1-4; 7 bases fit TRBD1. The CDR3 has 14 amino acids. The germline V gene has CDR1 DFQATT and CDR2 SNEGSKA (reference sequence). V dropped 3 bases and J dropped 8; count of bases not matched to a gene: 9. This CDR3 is CSARSGGLREKLFF. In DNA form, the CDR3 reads TGCAGTGCTAGGTCAGGGGGGCTTAGGGAAAAACTGTTTTTT.

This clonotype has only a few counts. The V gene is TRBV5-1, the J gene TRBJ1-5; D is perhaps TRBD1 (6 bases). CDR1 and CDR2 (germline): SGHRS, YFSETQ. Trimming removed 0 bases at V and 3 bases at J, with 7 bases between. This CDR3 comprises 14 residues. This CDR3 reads CASSLGTANQPQHF. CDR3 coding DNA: TGCGCCAGCAGCTTGGGGACAGCCAATCAGCCCCAGCATTTT.

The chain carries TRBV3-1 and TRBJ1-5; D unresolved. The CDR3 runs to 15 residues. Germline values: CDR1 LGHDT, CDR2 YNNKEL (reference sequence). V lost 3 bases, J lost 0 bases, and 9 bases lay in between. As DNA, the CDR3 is TGTGCCAGCAGCCACGGCAGGAATAGCAATCAGCCCCAGCATTTT. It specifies CASSHGRNSNQPQHF.

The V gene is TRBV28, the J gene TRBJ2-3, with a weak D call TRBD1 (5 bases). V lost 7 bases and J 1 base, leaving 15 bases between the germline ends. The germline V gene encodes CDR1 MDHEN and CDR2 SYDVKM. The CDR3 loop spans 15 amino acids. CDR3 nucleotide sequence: TGTGCCAGCACCCCCCTCAAGGGGCGCACAGATACGCAGTATTTT. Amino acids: CASTPLKGRTDTQYF.

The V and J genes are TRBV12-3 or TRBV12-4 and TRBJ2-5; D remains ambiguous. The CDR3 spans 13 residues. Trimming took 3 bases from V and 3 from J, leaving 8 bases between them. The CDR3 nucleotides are TGTGCCAGCAGTTTCTATCTGGAAGAGACCCAGTACTTC. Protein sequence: CASSFYLEETQYF.

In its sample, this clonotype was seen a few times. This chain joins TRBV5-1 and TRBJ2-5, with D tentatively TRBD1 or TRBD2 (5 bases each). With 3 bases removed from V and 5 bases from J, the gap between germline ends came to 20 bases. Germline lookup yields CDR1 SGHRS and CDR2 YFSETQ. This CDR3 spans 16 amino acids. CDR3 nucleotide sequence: TGCGCCAGCAGCTCCCCATACGAGGGGCCCCAGGAGACCCAGTACTTC. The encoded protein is CASSSPYEGPQETQYF.

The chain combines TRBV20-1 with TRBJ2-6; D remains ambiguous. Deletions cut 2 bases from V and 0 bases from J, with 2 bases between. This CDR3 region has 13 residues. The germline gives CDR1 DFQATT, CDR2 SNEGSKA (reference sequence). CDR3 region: CSARPSGANVLTF. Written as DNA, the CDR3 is TGCAGTGCTAGACCCTCTGGGGCCAACGTCCTGACTTTC.

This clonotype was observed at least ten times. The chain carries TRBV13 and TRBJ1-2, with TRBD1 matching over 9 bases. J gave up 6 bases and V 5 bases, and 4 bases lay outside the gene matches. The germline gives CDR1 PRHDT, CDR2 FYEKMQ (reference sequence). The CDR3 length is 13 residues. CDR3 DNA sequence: TGTGCCAGCAGCACGGGGACAGGGAATGGCTACACCTTC. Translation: CASSTGTGNGYTF.

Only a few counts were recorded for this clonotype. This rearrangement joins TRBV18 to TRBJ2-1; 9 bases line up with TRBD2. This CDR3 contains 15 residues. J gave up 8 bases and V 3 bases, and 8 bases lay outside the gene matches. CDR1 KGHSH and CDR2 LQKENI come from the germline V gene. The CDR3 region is CASSPRRLAVDEQFF. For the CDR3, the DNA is TGTGCCAGCTCACCCCGTCGACTAGCGGTCGATGAGCAGTTCTTC.

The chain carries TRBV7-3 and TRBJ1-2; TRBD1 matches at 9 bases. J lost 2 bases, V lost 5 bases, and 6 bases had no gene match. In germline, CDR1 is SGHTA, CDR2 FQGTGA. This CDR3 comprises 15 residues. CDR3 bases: TGTGCCAGCAGCCCAACCGGGACAGGGAACTATGGCTACACCTTC. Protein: CASSPTGTGNYGYTF.

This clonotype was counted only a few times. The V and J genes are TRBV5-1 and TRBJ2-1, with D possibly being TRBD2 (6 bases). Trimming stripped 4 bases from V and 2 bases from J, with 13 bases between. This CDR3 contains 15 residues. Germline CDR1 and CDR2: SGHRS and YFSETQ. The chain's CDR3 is CASSPGTETYNEQFF. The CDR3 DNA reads TGCGCCAGCAGCCCCGGGACTGAGACCTACAATGAGCAGTTCTTC. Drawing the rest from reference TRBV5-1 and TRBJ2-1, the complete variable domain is KAGVTQTPRYLIKTRGQQVTLSCSPISGHRSVSWYQQTPGQGLQFLFEYFSETQRNKGNFPGRFSGRQFSNSRSEMNVSTLELGDSALYLCASSPGTETYNEQFFGPGTRLTVL.

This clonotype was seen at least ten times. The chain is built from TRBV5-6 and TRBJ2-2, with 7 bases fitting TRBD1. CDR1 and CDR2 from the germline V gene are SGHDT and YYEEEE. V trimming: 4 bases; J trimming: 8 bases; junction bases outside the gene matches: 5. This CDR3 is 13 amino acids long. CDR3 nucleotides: TGTGCCAGCAGCCCAGACAGGGTGGGGGAGCTGTTTTTT. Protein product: CASSPDRVGELFF.

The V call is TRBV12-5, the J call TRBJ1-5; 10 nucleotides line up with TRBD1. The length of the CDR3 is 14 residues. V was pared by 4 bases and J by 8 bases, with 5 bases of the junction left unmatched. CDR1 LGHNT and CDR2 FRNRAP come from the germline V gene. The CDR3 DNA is TGTGCTAGTGGTTGGGGGACAGGGGAGGAGCCCCAGCATTTT. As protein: CASGWGTGEEPQHF.

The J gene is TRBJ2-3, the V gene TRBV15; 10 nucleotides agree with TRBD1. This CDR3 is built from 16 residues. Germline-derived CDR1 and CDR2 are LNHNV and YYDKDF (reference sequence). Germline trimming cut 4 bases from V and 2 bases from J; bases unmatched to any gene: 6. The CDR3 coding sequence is TGTGCCACCAGCACCGGGACAGGGGCCCCCACAGATACGCAGTATTTT. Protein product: CATSTGTGAPTDTQYF.

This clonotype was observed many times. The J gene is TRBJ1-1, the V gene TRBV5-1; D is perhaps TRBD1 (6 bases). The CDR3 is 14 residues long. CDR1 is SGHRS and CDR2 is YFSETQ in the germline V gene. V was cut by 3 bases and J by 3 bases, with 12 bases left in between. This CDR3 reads CASSSGQRDTEAFF. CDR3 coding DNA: TGCGCCAGCAGCTCCGGACAGAGGGACACTGAAGCTTTCTTT.

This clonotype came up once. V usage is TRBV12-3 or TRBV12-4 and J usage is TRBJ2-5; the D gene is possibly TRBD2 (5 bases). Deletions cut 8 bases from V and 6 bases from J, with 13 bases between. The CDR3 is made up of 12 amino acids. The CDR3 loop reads CASAPGMKTQYF. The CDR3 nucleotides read TGTGCCAGCGCTCCGGGGATGAAGACCCAGTACTTC.

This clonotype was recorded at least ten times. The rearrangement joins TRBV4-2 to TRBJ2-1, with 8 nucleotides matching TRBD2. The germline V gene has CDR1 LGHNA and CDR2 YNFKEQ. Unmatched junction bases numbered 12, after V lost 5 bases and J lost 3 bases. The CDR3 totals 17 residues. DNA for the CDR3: TGTGCCAGCAGCGATCAAACCGGGGGGGCCTACTACAATGAGCAGTTCTTC. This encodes CASSDQTGGAYYNEQFF.

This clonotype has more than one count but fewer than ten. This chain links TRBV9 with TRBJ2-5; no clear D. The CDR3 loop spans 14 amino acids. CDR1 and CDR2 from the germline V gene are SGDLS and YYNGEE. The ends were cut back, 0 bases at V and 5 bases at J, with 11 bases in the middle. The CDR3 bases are TGTGCCAGCAGCGTAGGTTTAGGCTCGGAGACCCAGTACTTC. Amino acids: CASSVGLGSETQYF.

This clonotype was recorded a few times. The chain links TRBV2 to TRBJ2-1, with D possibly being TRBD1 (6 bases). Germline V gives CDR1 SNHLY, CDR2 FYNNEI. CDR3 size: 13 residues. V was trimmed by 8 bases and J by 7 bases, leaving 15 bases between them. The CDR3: CASGRDILNEQFF. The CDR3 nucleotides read TGTGCCAGCGGTCGGGACATCCTTAATGAGCAGTTCTTC.

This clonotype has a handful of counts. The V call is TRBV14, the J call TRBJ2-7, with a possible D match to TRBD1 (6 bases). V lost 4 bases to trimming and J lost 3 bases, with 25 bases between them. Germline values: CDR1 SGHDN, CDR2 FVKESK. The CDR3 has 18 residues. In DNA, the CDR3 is TGTGCCAGCAGCCCCACACAAGACCCCCCGGGACACCTCTACGAGCAGTACTTC. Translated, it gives CASSPTQDPPGHLYEQYF.

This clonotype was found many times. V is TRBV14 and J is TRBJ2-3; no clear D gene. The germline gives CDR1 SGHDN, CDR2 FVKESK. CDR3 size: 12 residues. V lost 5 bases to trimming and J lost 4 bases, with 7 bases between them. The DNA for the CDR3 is TGTGCCAGCAGCAGGGTTCCAGATACGCAGTATTTT. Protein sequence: CASSRVPDTQYF.

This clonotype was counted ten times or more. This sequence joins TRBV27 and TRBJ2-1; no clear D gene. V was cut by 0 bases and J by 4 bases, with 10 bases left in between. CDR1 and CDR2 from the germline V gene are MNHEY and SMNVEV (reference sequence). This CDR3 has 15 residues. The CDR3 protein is CASSLSIGRYNEQFF. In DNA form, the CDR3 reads TGTGCCAGCAGTTTATCGATTGGGCGGTACAATGAGCAGTTCTTC.